Each of the 9 T cell receptor beta chains below was sequenced from the same sample in a study of cytomegalovirus exposure and HLA in healthy donors. 60 Vbeta and 13 Jbeta primers were used in PCR. Sequenced by immunoSEQ multiplex PCR; TCRdb stores in-frame clones only, minus some. The sample shows around 140,000 clones, 60% to 80% of them seen only once. Sample: PBMCs. These receptors came from a male donor in good health and CMV-seronegative.

This clone was counted once. The V call is TRBV9, the J call TRBJ2-2; D may be TRBD2 (5 bases). The CDR3 is 16 amino acids. V was pared by 4 bases and J by 0 bases, with 13 bases between. Germline V gene lookup returns CDR1 SGDLS and CDR2 YYNGEE. The DNA of the CDR3 is TGTGCCAGCAGCCTCAACGAGGGCTCGAACACCGGGGAGCTGTTTTTT. Translation: CASSLNEGSNTGELFF.

The chain is built from TRBV19 and TRBJ1-5, with D unclear. Per the germline V gene, CDR1 is LNHDA and CDR2 is SQIVND (reference sequence). The V gene lost 9 bases and the J gene lost 4 bases, with 16 bases spanning the gap. The CDR3 is 14 amino acids. The CDR3, as DNA: TGTGCCAGCTCCCGCACTGCTATTAATCAGCCCCAGCATTTT. Translated, it gives CASSRTAINQPQHF.

Points on this clone: An end of the junction differs from the germline gene, which may be a read error. The gene calls are TRBV7-9 and TRBJ2-5, with TRBD1 identical over 10 bases. This CDR3 comprises 15 residues. Germline CDR1 is SEHNR and CDR2 is FQNEAQ (reference sequence). The CDR3 DNA is TGTTCCAGCAGAACTACAGGGACAGGGGAAGAGACCCAGTACTTC. Protein: CSSRTTGTGEETQYF.

CDR3 sequence: CASSSDRSGINEQFF. The CDR3 DNA reads as TGTGCCAGCAGCTCGGACAGGTCCGGAATAAATGAGCAGTTCTTC. The chain carries TRBV5-8 and TRBJ2-1; 7 nucleotides match TRBD1. CDR3 length: 15 residues. CDR1 SGHTS and CDR2 YDEGEE come from the germline V gene. V was clipped by 3 bases and J by 7 bases; unmatched bases: 10.

V and J are TRBV28 and TRBJ2-6, with TRBD2 matching 8 bases. This CDR3 has 15 residues. Germline assignment: CDR1 MDHEN and CDR2 SYDVKM. The trim removed 6 bases at V and 3 bases at J, leaving 4 bases unmatched. The CDR3 region has the DNA TGTGCCAGCAGCAGACTAGCGTTTGGGGCCAACGTCCTGACTTTC. This codes for CASSRLAFGANVLTF.

This sequence joins TRBV5-6 and TRBJ2-4; a weak D match, TRBD2 (6 bases). V shed 5 bases and J shed 3 bases, with 15 bases lying between them. The CDR3 contains 15 residues. Per the germline V gene, CDR1 is SGHDT and CDR2 is YYEEEE. The CDR3 loop reads CASRRRGSGKNIQYF. In DNA, the CDR3 is TGTGCCAGCAGAAGGAGGGGTTCGGGCAAAAACATTCAGTACTTC.

The rearrangement links TRBV7-2 to TRBJ1-5, with D maybe TRBD1 (5 bases). The V end was cut by 5 bases, the J end by 4 bases, with 18 bases between. CDR3 length equals 16 residues. Germline CDR1 and CDR2: SGHTA and FQGNSA. CDR3 coding DNA: TGTGCCAGCAGCCCTCATAGAATGGGGGGTAATCAGCCCCAGCATTTT. This encodes CASSPHRMGGNQPQHF. The variable domain in full, with the rest retrieved from reference TRBV7-2 and TRBJ1-5, is GAGVSQSPSNKVTEKGKDVELRCDPISGHTALYWYRQSLGQGLEFLIYFQGNSAPDKSGLPSDRFSAERTGGSVSTLTIQRTQQEDSAVYLCASSPHRMGGNQPQHFGDGTRLSIL.

The rearrangement links TRBV15 to TRBJ2-1, with D uncertain. Germline V gene data show CDR1 as LNHNV and CDR2 as YYDKDF (reference sequence). V dropped 0 bases and J dropped 10 bases, with 10 bases sitting between them. CDR3 length: 13 amino acids. The CDR3 here is CATSRDYLSEQFF. The CDR3 region has the DNA TGTGCCACCAGCAGAGACTACCTCTCCGAGCAGTTCTTC.

The chain recombines TRBV6-5 with TRBJ1-1; D not resolved. The germline V gene encodes CDR1 MNHEY and CDR2 SVGAGI. CDR3 size: 13 residues. V lost 1 base to trimming and J lost 10 bases, with 13 bases between them. In DNA, the CDR3 is TGTGCCAGCAGTTACTTGCAAAGAGGCGCAGCTTTCTTT. This gives the protein CASSYLQRGAAFF.